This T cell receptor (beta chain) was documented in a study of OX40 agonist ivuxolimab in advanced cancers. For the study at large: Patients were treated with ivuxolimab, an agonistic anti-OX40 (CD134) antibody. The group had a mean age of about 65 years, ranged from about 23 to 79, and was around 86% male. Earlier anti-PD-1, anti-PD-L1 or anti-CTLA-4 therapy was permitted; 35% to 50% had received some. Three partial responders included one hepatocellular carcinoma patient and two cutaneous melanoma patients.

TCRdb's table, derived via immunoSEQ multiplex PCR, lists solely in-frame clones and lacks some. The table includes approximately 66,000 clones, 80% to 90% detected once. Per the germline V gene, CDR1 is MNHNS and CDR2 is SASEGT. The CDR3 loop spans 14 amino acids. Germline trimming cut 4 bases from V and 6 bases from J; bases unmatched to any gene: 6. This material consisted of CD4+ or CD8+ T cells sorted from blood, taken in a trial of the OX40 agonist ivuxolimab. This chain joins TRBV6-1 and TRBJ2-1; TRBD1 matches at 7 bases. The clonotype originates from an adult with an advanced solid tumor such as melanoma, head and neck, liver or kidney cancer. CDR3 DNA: TGTGCCAGCAGTGGGATAGGGGGCCTCAATGAGCAGTTCTTC. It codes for CASSGIGGLNEQFF.